The 21 T cell receptor beta chains in this list originate from one sample, sequenced in a study of blood T cell repertoires in COVID-19. Assay: immunoSEQ multiplex PCR; the TCRdb copy retains only in-frame clones and omits some. Here the sample spans about 140,000 clones, 65% to 85% being singletons. The sample taken for sequencing was peripheral blood. The receptors come from a human donor in a cohort sampled during active COVID-19.

The gene calls are TRBV4-1 and TRBJ2-1; D is perhaps TRBD2 (6 bases). This CDR3 is built from 15 residues. With 4 bases removed from V and 7 bases from J, the gap between germline ends came to 17 bases. Germline V gene sequence: CDR1 MGHRA, CDR2 YSYEKL. CDR3 DNA: TGCGCCAGCAGCCGGCTGGGACTCGAGCTTAATGAGCAGTTCTTC. Translated: CASSRLGLELNEQFF.

The gene calls are TRBV5-1 and TRBJ2-3; no definite D call. V lost 2 bases, J lost 2 bases, and 18 bases lay in between. Per the germline V gene, CDR1 is SGHRS and CDR2 is YFSETQ. The CDR3 spans 17 residues. CDR3: CASSFDLDTSYTDTQYF. The DNA for the CDR3 is TGCGCCAGCAGCTTTGATCTTGACACCTCCTACACAGATACGCAGTATTTT.

The V gene is TRBV20-1, the J gene TRBJ1-6; D is perhaps TRBD1 (5 bases). The germline gives CDR1 DFQATT, CDR2 SNEGSKA (reference sequence). The V gene lost 3 bases and the J gene lost 7 bases, with 13 bases spanning the gap. The CDR3 runs to 14 residues. The CDR3 DNA reads TGCAGTGCTAGTCAAATCGGGGGGAATTCACCCCTCCACTTT. Protein: CSASQIGGNSPLHF.

This chain links TRBV6-5 with TRBJ2-3; weak D call: TRBD2 (6 bases). Germline V gene data show CDR1 as MNHEY and CDR2 as SVGAGI. The V gene lost 4 bases and the J gene lost 7 bases, with 12 bases spanning the gap. This CDR3 comprises 13 residues. The CDR3 protein is CASSFGTFNTQYF. CDR3 sequence (DNA): TGTGCCAGCAGTTTCGGGACTTTCAATACGCAGTATTTT.

This sequence joins TRBV4-1 and TRBJ1-2; 8 bases align to TRBD1. This CDR3 has 14 amino acids. Looked up from germline, CDR1 is MGHRA and CDR2 is YSYEKL. V gave up 4 bases and J gave up 8 bases; unmatched junction bases: 9. The CDR3 sequence: CASSRDRSAKGYTF. As DNA, the CDR3 is TGCGCCAGCAGCCGGGACAGGAGCGCGAAAGGCTACACCTTC.

The chain joins TRBV5-6 to TRBJ2-7, with a possible D match to TRBD2 (6 bases). CDR3 length: 14 amino acids. Germline CDR1 SGHDT, CDR2 YYEEEE. Trimming cost V 4 bases and J 7 bases, with 18 bases left between them. CDR3 coding DNA: TGTGCCAGCAGCCTTGACCTAGCCGGGGGAGAGCAGTACTTC. Its translation is CASSLDLAGGEQYF.

The chain recombines TRBV28 with TRBJ2-7; D remains ambiguous. The germline V gene has CDR1 MDHEN and CDR2 SYDVKM. This CDR3 is built from 11 residues. With 3 bases removed from V and 2 bases from J, the gap between germline ends came to 2 bases. The CDR3 sequence: CASSFTYEQYF. The CDR3 DNA is TGTGCCAGCAGTTTTACCTACGAGCAGTACTTC.

The chain has TRBV11-3 and TRBJ1-1; tentative D call: TRBD1 (5 bases). CDR3 length: 14 residues. CDR1 is SGHNT, CDR2 YENEEA, per germline. Trimming took off 0 bases at V and 8 bases at J, with 13 bases between the two ends. The DNA for the CDR3 is TGTGCCAGCAGCTTAGATCACGGGACTCCCGAAGCTTTCTTT. Translating it yields CASSLDHGTPEAFF.

The chain has TRBV5-4 and TRBJ1-1, with TRBD1 matching 7 bases. This CDR3 comprises 15 residues. The V gene's germline CDR1 is SGHNT and CDR2 YYREEE (reference sequence). J gave up 4 bases and V 2 bases, and 8 bases lay outside the gene matches. In DNA form, the CDR3 reads TGTGCCAGCAGCTTTGGGGCAGGGGGTCCCACTGAAGCTTTCTTT. It yields the protein CASSFGAGGPTEAFF.

The chain carries TRBV27 and TRBJ1-6, with TRBD1 matching 9 bases. This CDR3 has 15 residues. Per the germline V gene, CDR1 is MNHEY and CDR2 is SMNVEV (reference sequence). The junction had 6 bases not matched to a gene; V was cut back by 4 bases and J by 8 bases. CDR3 in DNA: TGTGCCAGCAGTTCGGGACAGGGTATGCATTCACCCCTCCACTTT. Translation: CASSSGQGMHSPLHF.

V is TRBV3-1 (or the pseudogene TRBV3-2) and J is TRBJ2-7; 7 bases map to TRBD2. The V gene end was trimmed by 6 bases and the J gene end by 2 bases; junction bases not matched to a gene: 7. The CDR3 is 14 amino acids. CDR1 and CDR2 (germline): LGHDT, YNNKEL (reference sequence). The CDR3 reads CASRDSGATYEQYF. The CDR3 DNA follows: TGTGCCAGCAGAGACAGCGGGGCTACCTACGAGCAGTACTTC.

V gene TRBV18 combines with J gene TRBJ1-1; the match to TRBD1 covers 9 bases. Germline CDR1 and CDR2: KGHSH and LQKENI. V shed 4 bases and J 4 bases; nucleotides not matched to a gene: 13. The CDR3 consists of 17 residues. CDR3 bases: TGTGCCAGCTCACTATTACAGGGGGCGGGTATCCCCACTGAAGCTTTCTTT. It translates to CASSLLQGAGIPTEAFF.

The rearrangement joins TRBV5-1 to TRBJ2-2; 8 bases are shared with TRBD1. The V segment lost 7 bases and the J segment 4 bases; nucleotides outside the gene matches: 12. Germline assignment: CDR1 SGHRS and CDR2 YFSETQ. The CDR3 spans 16 residues. The DNA for the CDR3 is TGCGCCAGCGGATTAGGGTCAGGGGGCGGCACCGGGGAGCTGTTTTTT. It yields the protein CASGLGSGGGTGELFF.

This clone was counted only a few times. The J gene is TRBJ2-2, the V gene TRBV3-1 (or the pseudogene TRBV3-2); the match to TRBD1 covers 8 bases. Germline CDR1 reads LGHDT; CDR2 reads YNNKEL (reference sequence). J lost 0 bases, V lost 1 base, and 1 base had no gene match. The CDR3 has 16 amino acids. Here the CDR3 reads CASSQGTGSNTGELFF. CDR3 DNA sequence: TGTGCCAGCAGCCAAGGGACAGGGTCGAACACCGGGGAGCTGTTTTTT.

The V call is TRBV24-1, the J call TRBJ2-3, with a weak D call TRBD1 (6 bases). The CDR3 length is 16 residues. V lost 4 bases and J lost 4, with 17 bases in between. Germline V gene data show CDR1 as KGHDR and CDR2 as SFDVKD. This CDR3 is CATSDPRGGRADTQYF. CDR3 DNA sequence: TGTGCCACCAGTGACCCCCGAGGGGGTAGGGCAGATACGCAGTATTTT.

J is TRBJ1-5 and V is TRBV15; D unresolved. The CDR3 is 16 amino acids. The germline gives CDR1 LNHNV, CDR2 YYDKDF (reference sequence). With 0 bases removed from V and 0 bases from J, the gap between germline ends came to 9 bases. CDR3 in DNA: TGTGCCACCAGCAGAGATGCCACTTCTAGCAATCAGCCCCAGCATTTT. Protein product: CATSRDATSSNQPQHF.

The chain recombines TRBV3-1 (or the pseudogene TRBV3-2) with TRBJ1-6; possibly TRBD1 for D (5 bases). Trimming shortened V by 1 base and J by 9 bases, and 16 bases separated the two germline ends. This CDR3 is built from 16 residues. Looked up from germline, CDR1 is LGHDT and CDR2 is YNNKEL (reference sequence). The CDR3 DNA is TGTGCCAGCAGCCAAGGGGGGAGGGCTCCTCTTTCACCCCTCCACTTT. The encoded protein is CASSQGGRAPLSPLHF.

The V call is TRBV6-5, the J call TRBJ1-2, with 7 positions matching TRBD1. V was pared by 7 bases and J by 4 bases, with 9 bases of the junction left unmatched. This CDR3 spans 14 amino acids. Germline V gives CDR1 MNHEY, CDR2 SVGAGI. CDR3 bases: TGTGCCAGCAATATGGCAGGGGGGACCTATGGCTACACCTTC. Amino acids: CASNMAGGTYGYTF.

V usage is TRBV28 and J usage is TRBJ2-7; D possibly corresponds to TRBD2 (6 bases). The CDR3 extends over 15 amino acids. Trimming took 5 bases from V and 0 from J, leaving 14 bases between them. The V gene's germline CDR1 is MDHEN and CDR2 SYDVKM. The CDR3 region has the DNA TGTGCCAGCAGTGCGTCGGGACTCTCCTCCTACGAGCAGTACTTC. Its translation is CASSASGLSSYEQYF.

The chain combines TRBV7-8 with TRBJ1-1; D not resolved. The CDR3 has 14 residues. Germline V gives CDR1 SGHVS, CDR2 FQNEAQ. V gave up 4 bases and J gave up 0 bases, with 9 bases separating them. The DNA of the CDR3 is TGTGCCAGCAGCTCACAGCTTATGAACACTGAAGCTTTCTTT. It translates to CASSSQLMNTEAFF.

The chain is built from TRBV5-1 and TRBJ2-5, with D possibly TRBD1 on 6 matching bases. CDR1 is SGHRS and CDR2 is YFSETQ in the germline V gene. The CDR3 spans 15 residues. Deletions cut 9 bases from V and 4 bases from J, with 22 bases between. CDR3 nucleotide sequence: TGCGCCACCTCGGTGATATCACAGGGCGGAGAGACCCAGTACTTC. Protein product: CATSVISQGGETQYF.